The next 23 T cell receptor beta chains were all read from a single sample in a study of response to subunit inactivated influenza vaccine (dated by TCRdb to about 2018). Library preparation employed RT-PCR. Instrument on record: Illumina HiSeq 2500. Using fastp at Q25 and MiXCR, TCRdb reprocessed the public reads and kept productive beta chains. Under each unique CDR3 protein, matching rows form one entry showing the most common genes and DNA. Present in this sample are some 570,000 distinct CDR3 sequences, approximately 11% of which were seen just once. The top ten hold more than 9.5% of the sample. The same specimen was also included in a second study, on T cells expressing NK-cell markers. The second study, in turn, reports: 5'RACE template switching, by which a universal primer site and unique molecular identifiers were added, was used to make TCR beta cDNA libraries.

Specimen: PBMCs from blood, collected on the day of vaccination. Source of these receptors: a man between 50 and 59 years old who received an inactivated influenza vaccine. Donor details come from another sample of the same person, matched by shared clones.

This clonotype was observed many times. The chain employs TRBV20-1 and TRBJ2-3; 9 bases line up with TRBD1. This CDR3 comprises 14 residues. Germline V CDR1 and CDR2: DFQATT, SNEGSKA (reference sequence). With 5 bases clipped from V and 3 bases from J, the junction kept 6 bases outside the gene matches. This CDR3 reads CSAFRDRVTDTQYF. The CDR3 DNA is TGCAGTGCTTTCCGGGACAGGGTGACAGATACGCAGTATTTT.

This clonotype was detected a few times. The V and J genes are TRBV20-1 and TRBJ1-1; the D is unclear. The CDR3 consists of 9 residues. V lost 6 bases, J lost 10 bases, and 9 bases lay in between. Germline loops: CDR1 DFQATT, CDR2 SNEGSKA (reference sequence). CDR3 sequence: CSARSGAFF. In nucleotides, the CDR3 is TGCAGTGCGAGAAGTGGAGCTTTCTTT.

The chain employs TRBV11-2 and TRBJ2-7; D may be TRBD2 (5 bases). Germline V CDR1 and CDR2: SGHAT, FQNNGV. This CDR3 spans 14 amino acids. V lost 1 base to trimming and J lost 5 bases, with 12 bases between them. This CDR3 reads CASSLGAVPNEQYF. The CDR3 nucleotides read TGTGCCAGCAGCTTAGGAGCGGTTCCCAACGAGCAGTACTTC.

The J gene is TRBJ2-3, the V gene TRBV6-5; 8 bases fit TRBD2. V was clipped by 6 bases and J by 3 bases; unmatched bases: 11. Per the germline V gene, CDR1 is MNHEY and CDR2 is SVGAGI. The CDR3 loop spans 16 amino acids. CDR3 loop: CASSLAGPRGTDTQYF. The CDR3 nucleotides are TGTGCCAGCAGCTTAGCGGGACCCCGGGGAACAGATACGCAGTATTTT.

The V gene is TRBV7-8, the J gene TRBJ2-7; tentatively, D is TRBD1 (5 bases). The CDR3 length is 14 residues. V gave up 1 base and J gave up 6 bases, with 13 bases separating them. The germline V gene encodes CDR1 SGHVS and CDR2 FQNEAQ. CDR3 residues: CASSLGQRTGEQYF. The CDR3 DNA is TGTGCCAGCAGCTTAGGACAGAGGACCGGCGAGCAGTACTTC.

The chain is built from TRBV6-2 or TRBV6-3 and TRBJ2-3; D not certain. Trimming took off 0 bases at V and 2 bases at J, with 12 bases between the two ends. The CDR3 has 16 amino acids. Germline V gene data show CDR1 as MNHEY and CDR2 as SVGEGT. In nucleotides, the CDR3 is TGTGCCAGCAGTTACTCGAACTTGGTCTCCACAGATACGCAGTATTTT. Translated: CASSYSNLVSTDTQYF.

The chain has TRBV20-1 and TRBJ2-7, with D perhaps assigned TRBD1 or TRBD2 (5 bases each). V was trimmed by 1 base and J by 7 bases, leaving 11 bases between them. Germline assignment: CDR1 DFQATT and CDR2 SNEGSKA (reference sequence). This CDR3 comprises 12 residues. The CDR3 protein is CSARGDLSEQYF. For the CDR3, the DNA is TGCAGTGCTAGAGGGGACCTTTCAGAGCAGTACTTC.

This clonotype occurred a few times. The chain combines TRBV6-7 with TRBJ2-7, with D possibly matching TRBD1 (6 bases). TRBV6-7 is placed among ORFs of uncertain function. CDR3 length equals 18 residues. Trimming stripped 0 bases from V and 2 bases from J, with 20 bases between. Here the CDR3 DNA reads TGTGCCAGCAGTTACTCGATACCCCAGACAGGAAAAACCTACGAGCAGTACTTC. It encodes CASSYSIPQTGKTYEQYF.

The rearrangement uses TRBV7-9 and TRBJ1-1; D possibly corresponds to TRBD1 (5 bases). Germline CDR1 reads SEHNR; CDR2 reads FQNEAQ (reference sequence). V was clipped by 11 bases and J by 0 bases, with 13 bases between them. The CDR3 is 13 residues long. CDR3 nucleotide sequence: TGTGCCGGCTCGAGGGGAATGAACACTGAAGCTTTCTTT. Residues: CAGSRGMNTEAFF.

This chain joins TRBV4-2 and TRBJ1-1; D might be TRBD1 (6 bases). The V gene's germline CDR1 is LGHNA and CDR2 YNFKEQ. CDR3 length equals 14 residues. V lost 2 bases, J lost 6 bases, and 13 bases lay in between. The CDR3 reads CASSQRRGDPEAFF. The CDR3 coding sequence is TGTGCCAGCAGCCAACGTAGGGGGGATCCTGAAGCTTTCTTT.

This clonotype came up many times. Here the CDR3 DNA reads TGTGCCAGCAGCTTCGCTCAGGGAATCTACAATGAGCAGTTCTTC. This sequence encodes CASSFAQGIYNEQFF. The chain links TRBV7-9 to TRBJ2-1; tentative D call: TRBD1 (5 bases). The germline CDR1 and CDR2 sequences are SEHNR and FQNEAQ (reference sequence). Trimming took 3 bases from V and 3 from J, leaving 12 bases between them. This CDR3 contains 15 residues.

This clonotype was seen at least ten times. The rearrangement joins TRBV28 to TRBJ2-2, with a weak D call TRBD2 (5 bases). CDR1 MDHEN and CDR2 SYDVKM come from the germline V gene. V dropped 5 bases and J dropped 1 base, with 17 bases sitting between them. This CDR3 comprises 17 residues. In DNA form, the CDR3 reads TGTGCCAGCAGTCCCCCGACGGGATGGGGGAACACCGGGGAGCTGTTTTTT. The encoded protein is CASSPPTGWGNTGELFF.

This clonotype came up a few times. The rearrangement links TRBV28 to TRBJ1-3, with unresolved D. The germline V gene encodes CDR1 MDHEN and CDR2 SYDVKM. The CDR3 has 17 amino acids. V lost 4 bases to trimming and J lost 1 base, with 17 bases between them. CDR3 sequence: CASSWGGKIGSGNTIYF. In DNA form, the CDR3 reads TGTGCCAGCAGTTGGGGAGGGAAGATTGGTTCTGGAAACACCATATATTTT.

The chain combines TRBV5-1 with TRBJ2-5; a weak D match, TRBD2 (7 bases). V was clipped by 4 bases and J by 3 bases, with 13 bases between them. The CDR3 has 14 residues. The germline V gene has CDR1 SGHRS and CDR2 YFSETQ. CDR3 in amino acids: CASSGGARKETQYF. CDR3 nucleotides: TGCGCCAGCAGCGGGGGGGCAAGAAAAGAGACCCAGTACTTC.

This chain uses TRBV7-9 with TRBJ2-2, with TRBD2 matching over 12 bases. Germline V gene sequence: CDR1 SEHNR, CDR2 FQNEAQ (reference sequence). J gave up 5 bases and V 4 bases, and 8 bases lay outside the gene matches. CDR3 length: 17 amino acids. The CDR3 loop reads CASSSWTSGKRTGELFF. The CDR3 coding sequence is TGTGCCAGCAGCTCCTGGACTAGCGGGAAACGTACCGGGGAGCTGTTTTTT.

This rearrangement joins TRBV3-1 to TRBJ2-7; the D is unclear. V gave up 1 base and J gave up 6 bases, with 10 bases separating them. CDR1 and CDR2 (germline): LGHDT, YNNKEL (reference sequence). The CDR3 has 13 amino acids. This CDR3 reads CASSQVYSAEQYF. The CDR3 DNA follows: TGTGCCAGCAGCCAAGTTTACTCAGCCGAGCAGTACTTC.

The rearrangement joins TRBV10-3 to TRBJ2-6; the match to TRBD2 covers 7 bases. V was pared by 4 bases and J by 3 bases, with 9 bases of the junction left unmatched. The CDR3 runs 17 residues. CDR1 and CDR2 from the germline V gene are ENHRY and SYGVKD. The CDR3 spells CAISAIFAGVGANVLTF. The DNA of the CDR3 is TGTGCCATCAGTGCCATATTTGCGGGGGTTGGGGCCAACGTCCTGACTTTC.

In its sample, this clonotype was seen a few times. The chain joins TRBV7-2 to TRBJ2-2; perhaps TRBD1 as D (6 bases). The V gene lost 2 bases and the J gene lost 6 bases, with 16 bases spanning the gap. Germline V gene sequence: CDR1 SGHTA, CDR2 FQGNSA. This CDR3 contains 16 residues. DNA for the CDR3: TGTGCCAGCAGCTTATCAGGGACAACGCGAGCCGGGGAGCTGTTTTTT. This sequence encodes CASSLSGTTRAGELFF.

CDR3 sequence reads: CASSYMKGGNTIYF. DNA for the CDR3: TGTGCCAGCAGCTACATGAAGGGAGGAAACACCATATATTTT. The J gene is TRBJ1-3, the V gene TRBV6-5; no clear D. V was clipped by 6 bases and J by 4 bases, with 13 bases between them. Per the germline V gene, CDR1 is MNHEY and CDR2 is SVGAGI. The CDR3 is 14 residues long.

The CDR3 DNA sequence: TGTGCCATCACCTCGAGGTTGGGGCCAGCCGGGGAGCTGTTTTTT. Protein: CAITSRLGPAGELFF. The chain joins TRBV10-3 to TRBJ2-2, with a possible D match to TRBD1 (5 bases). The germline V gene encodes CDR1 ENHRY and CDR2 SYGVKD. CDR3 length: 15 amino acids. Trimming left V 7 bases short and J 6 bases short, with 18 bases between.

This clonotype has just a few counts. The rearrangement joins TRBV5-1 to TRBJ1-4; a possible D gene is TRBD1 (6 bases). V gave up 4 bases and J gave up 8 bases, with 12 bases separating them. Germline V gives CDR1 SGHRS, CDR2 YFSETQ. The CDR3 loop spans 13 amino acids. The chain's CDR3 is CASSPRGNEKLFF. The CDR3 coding sequence is TGCGCCAGCAGCCCCAGGGGAAACGAAAAACTGTTTTTT.

The DNA for the CDR3 is TGCGCCAGCAGCCAAGATAAAAGGGCTGGAGGGCGAGGAGAGACCCAGTACTTC. This codes for CASSQDKRAGGRGETQYF. The chain couples TRBV4-3 to TRBJ2-5; D possibly corresponds to TRBD2 (6 bases). The V and J ends lost 0 bases and 4 bases respectively, with 21 bases between them. CDR1 is LGHNA, CDR2 YSLEER, per germline. There are 18 residues in the CDR3.

The V gene is TRBV4-2, the J gene TRBJ2-1; TRBD1 matches at 8 bases. V shed 1 base, J shed 7 bases, and the junction held 9 bases outside the gene matches. CDR1 and CDR2 from the germline V gene are LGHNA and YNFKEQ. The CDR3 length is 16 residues. CDR3 nucleotide sequence: TGTGCCAGCAGCCAAGCGGACAGGGATATGAAGAATGAGCAGTTCTTC. Residues: CASSQADRDMKNEQFF.